This T cell receptor beta chain was recovered during a study of shared clonotypes between healthy human individuals. Sorted subsets were amplified in replicate PCRs using 200 to 250 ng DNA, tens of thousands of T cell genomes. Original handling: For the immunoSEQ data, sequences were junction-only without quality scores, so filtering differed. TCRdb keeps only in-frame clones here, not all; method: immunoSEQ multiplex PCR. V, J and clone size are those of that table, while D and trimming were read from the DNA. The table shows hundreds of thousands of clones, with roughly 96% occurring only once. Terminally differentiated effector memory CD45RA+ cells were excluded by CCR7 positive selection of CD45RO-negative cells. Recent vaccinations or acute infections were absent in the healthy HIV-negative adult donors. J gave up 5 bases and V 6 bases, and 18 bases lay outside the gene matches. CDR3 length equals 18 residues. Germline V gene data show CDR1 as MDHEN and CDR2 as SYDVKM.

The sample taken for sequencing was naive CD8+ T cells sorted from blood. The chain carries TRBV28 and TRBJ1-2; 10 bases fit TRBD1. The sequence came from a woman aged 30 to 39 in good health. CDR3 sequence reads: CASSPILRQGARSYGYTF. The CDR3 bases are TGTGCCAGCAGCCCCATCCTTAGACAGGGGGCCAGGTCGTATGGCTACACCTTC.